Below, 10 T cell receptor beta chains from the same sample are listed, as sequenced in a study of blood T cell repertoires in COVID-19. Here immunoSEQ multiplex PCR was the method, and the copy in TCRdb shows in-frame clones only, minus some. The table includes approximately 120,000 clones, 70% to 80% detected once. The specimen sequenced was peripheral blood. Receptors originate from a man between 40 and 49 years old with active or convalescent COVID-19.

The chain recombines TRBV10-3 with TRBJ1-1; weak D call: TRBD1 (5 bases). This CDR3 has 16 amino acids. V was clipped by 4 bases and J by 5 bases, with 20 bases between them. Germline CDR1 ENHRY, CDR2 SYGVKD. In DNA form, the CDR3 reads TGTGCCATCAGTGCCGGGCCCCCTGGGGCGGAGACTGAAGCTTTCTTT. Translating gives CAISAGPPGAETEAFF.

This chain uses TRBV28 with TRBJ1-4; a weak D match, TRBD1 (6 bases). Trimming removed 6 bases at V and 7 bases at J, with 15 bases between. The CDR3 runs to 14 residues. The germline V gene has CDR1 MDHEN and CDR2 SYDVKM. The CDR3 coding sequence is TGTGCCAGCAGATCACCCCTAGGGGGTGAAAAACTGTTTTTT. Its protein is CASRSPLGGEKLFF.

CDR3 sequence reads: CASSLAPQETQYF. The CDR3, as DNA: TGTGCCAGCAGTTTGGCCCCGCAAGAGACCCAGTACTTC. This chain connects TRBV2 to TRBJ2-5; no definite D call. V lost 5 bases to trimming and J lost 2 bases, with 9 bases between them. Germline assignment: CDR1 SNHLY and CDR2 FYNNEI. This CDR3 is 13 amino acids long. Filled out from reference TRBV2 and TRBJ2-5, the complete variable domain reads EPEVTQTPSHQVTQMGQEVILRCVPISNHLYFYWYRQILGQKVEFLVSFYNNEISEKSEIFDDQFSVERPDGSNFTLKIRSTKLEDSAMYFCASSLAPQETQYFGPGTRLLVL.

This clone showed up just a few times. The CDR3 spells CASSQDLSYNEQFF. The CDR3 DNA sequence: TGTGCCAGCAGCCAAGATCTAAGCTACAATGAGCAGTTCTTC. This chain uses TRBV3-1 (or the pseudogene TRBV3-2) with TRBJ2-1, with D uncertain. Germline V CDR1 and CDR2: LGHDT, YNNKEL (reference sequence). V was clipped by 0 bases and J by 3 bases, with 6 bases between them. CDR3 size: 14 residues.

The chain recombines TRBV7-9 with TRBJ2-2; TRBD2 matches 7 bases. The CDR3 is 14 amino acids. Unmatched junction bases numbered 1, after V lost 6 bases and J lost 0 bases. Germline CDR1 and CDR2: SEHNR and FQNEAQ (reference sequence). The CDR3 bases are TGTGCCAGCAGTGGACTAGCGAACACCGGGGAGCTGTTTTTT. The encoded protein is CASSGLANTGELFF.

V and J are TRBV5-4 and TRBJ2-5; 12 bases map to TRBD2. CDR1 is SGHNT and CDR2 is YYREEE in the germline V gene (reference sequence). J lost 3 bases, V lost 3 bases, and 6 bases had no gene match. The CDR3 totals 16 residues. This CDR3 is CASSSGLAGSKETQYF. The DNA of the CDR3 is TGTGCCAGCAGCTCCGGACTAGCGGGGTCTAAAGAGACCCAGTACTTC.

This chain connects TRBV4-3 to TRBJ2-1, with 10 bases identical to TRBD2. Germline V gene sequence: CDR1 LGHNA, CDR2 YSLEER. Unmatched junction bases numbered 6, after V lost 4 bases and J lost 3 bases. There are 16 residues in the CDR3. CDR3 nucleotides: TGCGCCAGCAGCCGAGGACTAGCGGAGAACTACAATGAGCAGTTCTTC. Translated: CASSRGLAENYNEQFF.

The chain joins TRBV7-2 to TRBJ1-1; 9 bases line up with TRBD1. The junction had 11 bases not matched to a gene; V was cut back by 6 bases and J by 3 bases. Germline V CDR1 and CDR2: SGHTA, FQGNSA. The CDR3 is 16 residues long. The CDR3 sequence: CASSRARGQGYTEAFF. CDR3 DNA: TGTGCCAGCAGTCGTGCGAGGGGACAGGGCTACACTGAAGCTTTCTTT.

By sample share, this clone is medium-sized. The rearrangement uses TRBV19 and TRBJ1-2, with 8 bases that match TRBD1. The CDR3 loop spans 13 amino acids. In germline, CDR1 is LNHDA, CDR2 SQIVND (reference sequence). V dropped 6 bases and J dropped 7; count of bases not matched to a gene: 7. This CDR3 reads CASRAGGSFGYTF. The DNA of the CDR3 is TGTGCCAGTAGGGCAGGGGGCTCGTTTGGCTACACCTTC.

This clone was seen ten or more times. CDR3 amino acids: CASSPRQGAAGNTIYF. The CDR3 DNA reads as TGCGCCAGCAGCCCTCGACAGGGGGCTGCCGGAAACACCATATATTTT. The gene calls are TRBV4-1 and TRBJ1-3; TRBD1 matches 10 bases. The J segment lost 4 bases and the V segment lost 4 bases, leaving 7 bases of the junction unmatched. Germline V lookup: CDR1 MGHRA, CDR2 YSYEKL. This CDR3 spans 16 amino acids.